This T cell receptor beta chain stems from a study of blood T cell repertoires in COVID-19 (TCRdb year 2020). In the study overall: Collaborator samples came from the United States, Italy and Spain and covered acute and convalescent phases of COVID-19. The material from the prospective study consisted of cDNA or gDNA derived from T cells, B-cell-depleted T cells, or PBMCs. Deeply sampled blood TCRbeta repertoires from subjects exposed to, actively infected with, or recovered from COVID-19 were included in the dataset. The repertoires were released in a freely available public database meant as a resource for research on the immune response to SARS-CoV-2. The samples were drawn from two sources: the first 160 participants of the ongoing ImmuneRACE study, and 1,000 to 1,500 subjects contributed by 6 global collaborators. The sample metadata nearly always contained a de-identified subject ID, COVID-19 status, age in years and sex. HLA class I and class II types, where available, came from metadata supplied by the sample provider rather than from assay-based typing.

Study-wide conclusions, independent of this receptor: Clinical and demographic metadata were provided uncurated, with the amount varying by source and participant.

This clone was observed once. The clone's antigen remains unknown. Within one base of it there is no much larger clone, and no base qualities were kept. The immunoSEQ Assay, a bias-controlled multiplex PCR, was used to amplify TCRbeta CDR3 regions from genomic DNA. The authors' analysis ran thus. The number of nucleated cells in each sample was estimated by amplification of reference gene primers within the assay. To quantify the absolute abundance of each unique TCRbeta CDR3 rearrangement, sequence reads were collapsed and filtered. Productive Simpson clonality was computed per sample as the square root of Simpson's diversity index over productive rearrangements. TCRdb re-hosts the immuneACCESS table, in-frame sequences only. Its copies lack some clones; in the studies checked, an unresolved V gene accounts for under half of them, and the cause for the rest is not known. V and J calls plus clone size are reproduced from that table; the DNA served to infer D and trimming. The sample contains roughly 140,000 clones, roughly four fifths of them found a single time. The leading ten clones occupy around 7.1% of the sample.

From cysteine to phenylalanine, the CDR3 is 15 amino acids long. Only CDR3 DNA is held: 45 bases, read in frame from base 1. V sheds 6 bases and J sheds 5 bases, leaving 20 bases between their ends. CDR1 and CDR2 are read off the germline V gene as KGHSH and LQKENI. Participants in the prospective study were aged about 18 to 95 years, lived in about two dozen United States geographic areas, and enrolled through a virtual design. In the prospective study, cohorts were assigned on the basis of participant-reported clinical history obtained from a screening survey and a study questionnaire. For ImmuneRACE Cohort 3, a participant was defined as recovered based on two consecutive negative NP/OP PCR tests, clearance by a healthcare professional, or resolution of symptoms. In the prospective study, mobile phlebotomists collected whole blood, serum and a nasopharyngeal or oropharyngeal swab from each participant. Participants in the prospective study had the option to provide additional blood draws and questionnaires over a roughly two-month period. Prospective study blood samples were shipped either frozen or at room temperature before DNA extraction.

The source of this sequence is a man in his forties or fifties who had recovered from COVID-19. The rearrangement combines TRBV18 with TRBJ2-7, and perhaps TRBD1 as D gene, on 7 matching bases. Sequenced: PBMCs or T cells enriched from blood (not recorded which). The nucleotides read TGTGCCAGCTCTCCCAAGCCAGGGGGGCGGAACGAGCAGTACTTC. Its protein reads: CASSPKPGGRNEQYF.